This TCR beta chain was profiled in a study of T cells in Graves' hyperthyroidism and ophthalmopathy. Study findings and constraints: Ophthalmopathy, as predicted by the model, came a median 6.5 months after the prediction. Most expanded thyroid clonotypes above 0.001 recurred in blood.

The CDR3 regions of TCR beta were amplified from RNA transcripts. HTBI primers were employed in a first-round RT-PCR of the TCR CDR3. A single record per CDR3 protein comes from TCRdb applying MiXCR to the multiplex PCR reads. The sample has a few hundred thousand distinct CDR3 sequences; about 43% are singletons. As concerns this clonotype: Its target is unknown.

Trimming cost V 1 base and J 5 bases, with 11 bases left between them. This CDR3 comprises 14 residues. Germline CDR1 and CDR2: SGHTA and FQGNSA. This clonotype was sampled from a woman aged 18-29 years with Graves' hyperthyroidism. Sequencing input: peripheral blood or thyroid tissue (not recorded which). The genes are TRBV7-2 and TRBJ1-2; no definite D call. For the CDR3, the DNA is TGTGCCAGCAGCTTAGAGTCCCTTTTTTATGGCTACACCTTC. Encoded protein: CASSLESLFYGYTF.